Below are 16 T cell receptor beta chains sequenced from a single sample in a study of T cell repertoires in cytomegalovirus infection. TCRdb fed the reads into MiXCR, producing one record per CDR3 protein. The sample includes roughly 200,000 distinct CDR3 sequences, about a tenth of them seen just once. Sequences were obtained from PBMCs. These receptors came from a human donor in good health (CMV status not recorded). Some clones in this sample may be carry-over from other donors' samples.

The chain carries TRBV4-3 and TRBJ1-2, with TRBD1 as a possible D gene (5 bases). V was shortened by 0 bases and J by 7 bases, with 27 bases between the two germline ends. The CDR3 spans 19 residues. Per germline, CDR1 LGHNA and CDR2 YSLEER. The CDR3 spells CASSQDVKGTRTMTIGYTF. DNA for the CDR3: TGCGCCAGCAGCCAAGATGTGAAAGGGACCCGAACTATGACTATTGGCTACACCTTC.

This clonotype was seen many times. The chain is built from TRBV7-2 and TRBJ2-1; 16 nucleotides match TRBD2. V was pared by 5 bases and J by 5 bases, with 12 bases of the junction left unmatched. There are 19 residues in the CDR3. The V gene's germline CDR1 is SGHTA and CDR2 FQGNSA. CDR3 DNA: TGTGCCAGCAGCATCCGAAGCAGGGGGACTAGCGGGAGGGACAATGAGCAGTTCTTC. Amino acids: CASSIRSRGTSGRDNEQFF.

This sequence joins TRBV20-1 and TRBJ2-3; the D is unclear. The CDR3 has 12 amino acids. Germline lookup yields CDR1 DFQATT and CDR2 SNEGSKA (reference sequence). V dropped 1 base and J dropped 2 bases, with 4 bases sitting between them. The CDR3 loop reads CSARGDTDTQYF. The CDR3 region has the DNA TGCAGTGCTAGAGGTGACACAGATACGCAGTATTTT.

The chain employs TRBV2 and TRBJ1-1; maybe TRBD1 (5 bases). Germline lookup yields CDR1 SNHLY and CDR2 FYNNEI. The CDR3 is 14 amino acids. V lost 5 bases and J 0 bases, leaving 10 bases between the germline ends. For the CDR3, the DNA is TGTGCCAGCAGTAAGGGACCGTTGAACACTGAAGCTTTCTTT. Protein: CASSKGPLNTEAFF.

The rearrangement uses TRBV6-5 and TRBJ2-5; 14 bases are a match to TRBD2. The germline V gene has CDR1 MNHEY and CDR2 SVGAGI. After removal of 0 bases from V and 2 bases from J, the junction contained 8 bases not matched to a gene. CDR3 size: 19 residues. This CDR3 reads CASSYSAGLAGVRQETQYF. The CDR3 nucleotides read TGTGCCAGCAGTTACTCGGCGGGACTAGCGGGAGTGAGGCAAGAGACCCAGTACTTC.

This clonotype was seen at least ten times. The chain uses TRBV10-3 and TRBJ1-5, with 7 bases that match TRBD1. The CDR3 covers 14 residues. Germline loops: CDR1 ENHRY, CDR2 SYGVKD. After removal of 4 bases from V and 7 bases from J, the junction contained 7 bases not matched to a gene. For the CDR3, the DNA is TGTGCCATCAGTGTAGGACAGGTGGGCCAGCCCCAGCATTTT. It translates to CAISVGQVGQPQHF.

This clonotype was counted at least ten times. The rearrangement joins TRBV11-2 to TRBJ1-5; 9 positions match TRBD1. The germline V gene has CDR1 SGHAT and CDR2 FQNNGV. This CDR3 spans 15 amino acids. V lost 1 base and J lost 6; bases outside the gene matches: 4. CDR3 sequence (DNA): TGTGCCAGCAGCTTAGGGACAGGGGAAGCTCAGCCCCAGCATTTT. Translating gives CASSLGTGEAQPQHF.

This clonotype came up a few times. The V call is TRBV30, the J call TRBJ1-6; D may be TRBD1 (5 bases). The germline V gene encodes CDR1 GTSNPN and CDR2 SVGIG (reference sequence). V was clipped by 3 bases and J by 9 bases, with 12 bases between them. This CDR3 comprises 13 residues. The CDR3 region is CAWSGQGGSPLHF. The CDR3 DNA is TGTGCCTGGAGCGGCCAGGGTGGTTCACCCCTCCACTTT. The full variable domain, its missing parts supplied by reference TRBV30 and TRBJ1-6, is SQTIHQWPATLVQPVGSPLSLECTVEGTSNPNLYWYRQAAGRGLQLLFYSVGIGQISSEVPQNLSASRPQDRQFILSSKKLLLSDSGFYLCAWSGQGGSPLHFGNGTRLTVT.

This clonotype was observed many times. This chain joins TRBV12-3 or TRBV12-4 and TRBJ1-2; 9 nucleotides agree with TRBD1. V shed 7 bases and J 5 bases; nucleotides not matched to a gene: 5. The CDR3 is 13 amino acids. The DNA of the CDR3 is TGTGCCAGCACGGGACAGGGAATTTATGGCTACACCTTC. Protein product: CASTGQGIYGYTF.

This clonotype was seen a few times. The rearrangement uses TRBV29-1 and TRBJ2-5; D could derive from TRBD1 or TRBD2 (6 bases each). CDR3 size: 14 residues. V was pared by 6 bases and J by 3 bases, with 17 bases between. Germline CDR1 is SQVTM and CDR2 is ANQGSEA. This CDR3 is CSVAGPGVEETQYF. The CDR3 region has the DNA TGCAGCGTGGCGGGGCCAGGGGTGGAAGAGACCCAGTACTTC.

This clonotype occurred many times. The CDR3 loop reads CASSLFGQTDYGYTF. The CDR3 DNA reads as TGTGCCAGCAGCTTATTTGGACAGACCGACTATGGCTACACCTTC. V usage is TRBV7-2 and J usage is TRBJ1-2, with D possibly being TRBD1 (6 bases). Germline lookup yields CDR1 SGHTA and CDR2 FQGNSA. The CDR3 is 15 residues long. Trimming removed 2 bases at V and 3 bases at J, with 13 bases between.

The sample holds a few counts of this clonotype. The V gene is TRBV10-3, the J gene TRBJ2-5, with D perhaps TRBD1 or TRBD2 (6 bases each). The CDR3 is 13 residues long. CDR1 and CDR2 (germline): ENHRY, SYGVKD. Trimming stripped 6 bases from V and 1 base from J, with 9 bases between. The chain's CDR3 is CAISGGVQETQYF. CDR3 bases: TGTGCCATCAGCGGGGGCGTCCAAGAGACCCAGTACTTC.

This clonotype has a count of ten or more. This chain uses TRBV11-1 with TRBJ2-7; TRBD1 aligns across 8 bases. With 4 bases clipped from V and 4 bases from J, the junction kept 12 bases outside the gene matches. Germline CDR1 is SGHAT and CDR2 is FQDESV (reference sequence). This CDR3 region has 16 residues. The CDR3 DNA is TGTGCCAGCAGCTCATCGCCTCCGGGACAGGATTACGAGCAGTACTTC. Its translation: CASSSSPPGQDYEQYF.

The genes are TRBV28 and TRBJ2-7, with TRBD2 as a possible D gene (5 bases). V shed 5 bases and J shed 5 bases, with 16 bases lying between them. CDR1 MDHEN and CDR2 SYDVKM come from the germline V gene. The CDR3 extends over 14 amino acids. The CDR3 DNA is TGTGCCAGCAGTGTCCCCGGGAAGGAAAACGAGCAGTACTTC. Translating it yields CASSVPGKENEQYF.

This clonotype turned up a few times. This chain uses TRBV14 with TRBJ1-1; no definite D call. The CDR3 is 15 amino acids. Germline CDR1 and CDR2: SGHDN and FVKESK. V was cut by 0 bases and J by 4 bases, with 12 bases left in between. CDR3 nucleotide sequence: TGTGCCAGCAGCCAAGATTTGACCCGGGGCACTGAAGCTTTCTTT. This encodes CASSQDLTRGTEAFF.

This clonotype occurred many times. The rearrangement uses TRBV7-8 and TRBJ1-1; D might be TRBD1 (5 bases). Germline CDR1 reads SGHVS; CDR2 reads FQNEAQ. V dropped 3 bases and J dropped 0 bases, with 8 bases sitting between them. The CDR3 has 14 residues. The CDR3 is CASSFGGMNTEAFF. In DNA form, the CDR3 reads TGTGCCAGCAGCTTTGGGGGTATGAACACTGAAGCTTTCTTT.